Shown below are 28 T cell receptor beta chains from a single sample sequenced in a study of blood T cell repertoires in COVID-19. TCRdb's table, derived via immunoSEQ multiplex PCR, lists solely in-frame clones and lacks some. The table includes over 150,000 clones, around nine tenths detected once. Sample: peripheral blood. The source is a man aged 35 to 55 with active or convalescent COVID-19.

The CDR3 protein is CASRKEVKSPLHF. The CDR3 region has the DNA TGTGCCAGCAGAAAGGAGGTAAAATCACCCCTCCACTTT. The chain uses TRBV6-5 and TRBJ1-6; D is undetermined. The CDR3 length is 13 residues. The germline V gene has CDR1 MNHEY and CDR2 SVGAGI. The V end lost 6 bases, the J end lost 10 bases, and 13 bases lay between the germline ends.

V usage is TRBV2 and J usage is TRBJ2-7, with 8 bases matching TRBD1. This CDR3 has 16 amino acids. V gave up 7 bases and J gave up 1 base; unmatched junction bases: 12. Germline CDR1 and CDR2: SNHLY and FYNNEI. The CDR3 bases are TGTGCCAGCAATGGAGAAACCGGGACAGGTTCCTACGAGCAGTACTTC. Translation gives CASNGETGTGSYEQYF.

This clone qualifies as medium-sized (0.01 to 0.1%). CDR3 loop: CASSNTGASHEQYF. The CDR3 region has the DNA TGTGCCAGCAGCAACACAGGGGCCAGCCACGAGCAGTACTTC. This sequence joins TRBV9 and TRBJ2-7, with 7 bases identical to TRBD1. V lost 4 bases to trimming and J lost 5 bases; unmatched junction nucleotides: 9. The germline V gene encodes CDR1 SGDLS and CDR2 YYNGEE. The CDR3 is 14 amino acids.

V gene TRBV5-1 combines with J gene TRBJ2-2; D call uncertain. This CDR3 spans 14 amino acids. Trimming removed 3 bases from V and 5 bases from J, with 11 bases in between. Germline V lookup: CDR1 SGHRS, CDR2 YFSETQ. The CDR3 sequence is CASSSLGHTGELFF. The CDR3 DNA reads TGCGCCAGCAGCTCCCTTGGGCATACCGGGGAGCTGTTTTTT.

This rearrangement joins TRBV30 to TRBJ2-2, with 8 positions matching TRBD1. Germline CDR1 is GTSNPN and CDR2 is SVGIG (reference sequence). After removal of 3 bases from V and 7 bases from J, the junction contained 7 bases not matched to a gene. This CDR3 comprises 14 residues. The CDR3 bases are TGTGCCTGGAGGGGCAGGGGGCGGAGCGGGGAGCTGTTTTTT. This codes for CAWRGRGRSGELFF.

This chain joins TRBV19 and TRBJ1-5; maybe TRBD1 (6 bases). Germline lookup yields CDR1 LNHDA and CDR2 SQIVND (reference sequence). Trimming removed 8 bases from V and 4 bases from J, with 15 bases in between. The CDR3 extends over 14 amino acids. In DNA form, the CDR3 reads TGTGCCAGTGCGTTGGGGGGGGCGAATCAGCCCCAGCATTTT. It yields the protein CASALGGANQPQHF.

The V gene is TRBV7-8, the J gene TRBJ2-7; D is uncertain. V was cut by 5 bases and J by 4 bases, with 6 bases left in between. Germline V CDR1 and CDR2: SGHVS, FQNEAQ. This CDR3 has 11 amino acids. The CDR3 spells CASSPSYEQYF. The CDR3 coding sequence is TGTGCCAGCAGCCCCAGTTACGAGCAGTACTTC.

This chain links TRBV6-6 with TRBJ2-1; TRBD1 matches 7 bases. From germline, CDR1 is MNHNY and CDR2 SVGAGI (reference sequence). V was clipped by 6 bases and J by 7 bases; unmatched bases: 3. The CDR3 loop spans 12 amino acids. The DNA for the CDR3 is TGTGCCAGCAGCCCGACAGGGAATGAGCAGTTCTTC. It yields the protein CASSPTGNEQFF.

This rearrangement joins TRBV19 to TRBJ1-3, with TRBD1 matching 11 bases. In germline, CDR1 is LNHDA, CDR2 SQIVND (reference sequence). The V gene end was trimmed by 9 bases and the J gene end by 3 bases; junction bases not matched to a gene: 4. The CDR3 length is 14 residues. CDR3 sequence reads: CASGQGAVGNTIYF. In nucleotides, the CDR3 is TGTGCCAGCGGACAGGGGGCTGTTGGAAACACCATATATTTT.

The rearrangement links TRBV6-5 to TRBJ2-3, with D perhaps matching TRBD1 (6 bases). The germline gives CDR1 MNHEY, CDR2 SVGAGI. Trimming removed 5 bases from V and 5 bases from J, with 11 bases in between. The CDR3 length is 13 residues. The CDR3 nucleotides are TGTGCCAGCAGTCCAGGGGTAGAAGATACGCAGTATTTT. Translation: CASSPGVEDTQYF.

V and J are TRBV15 and TRBJ2-3; D is perhaps TRBD2 (5 bases). The CDR3 extends over 15 amino acids. The V and J ends lost 1 base and 0 bases respectively, with 8 bases between them. Germline CDR1 LNHNV, CDR2 YYDKDF (reference sequence). Written as DNA, the CDR3 is TGTGCCACCAGCAGAGTTCGGGATAGCACAGATACGCAGTATTTT. As protein: CATSRVRDSTDTQYF.

The V gene is TRBV2, the J gene TRBJ2-2, with D perhaps matching TRBD1 (6 bases). CDR3 length: 15 amino acids. Trimming cost V 6 bases and J 7 bases, with 18 bases left between them. From germline, CDR1 is SNHLY and CDR2 FYNNEI. CDR3 DNA: TGTGCCAGCAGGGGGCGAAGTACAGGGTTCGGGGAGCTGTTTTTT. It yields the protein CASRGRSTGFGELFF.

The chain uses TRBV6-2 or TRBV6-3 and TRBJ2-5, with D possibly TRBD2 on 5 matching bases. The germline CDR1 and CDR2 sequences are MNHEY and SVGEGT. The CDR3 sequence is 12 residues long. The V and J ends lost 5 bases and 9 bases respectively, with 13 bases between them. In DNA form, the CDR3 reads TGTGCCAGCAGTGCGCTAGCTGCGCCCCAGTACTTC. It codes for CASSALAAPQYF.

This chain joins TRBV6-6 and TRBJ1-2; D gene ambiguous. The CDR3 sequence is 15 residues long. Germline loops: CDR1 MNHNY, CDR2 SVGAGI (reference sequence). V lost 5 bases to trimming and J lost 0 bases, with 13 bases between them. The CDR3 DNA reads as TGTGCCAGCAGTGCACCACAGTTATCTAACTATGGCTACACCTTC. Translating gives CASSAPQLSNYGYTF.

The chain has TRBV18 and TRBJ2-3, with 10 bases lining up with TRBD2. CDR1 is KGHSH and CDR2 is LQKENI in the germline V gene. This CDR3 contains 17 residues. J was trimmed by 3 bases and V by 0 bases; bases with no gene match: 6. The chain's CDR3 is CASSPPSRAGGTDTQYF. The CDR3 nucleotides read TGTGCCAGCTCACCACCGTCCAGAGCGGGGGGGACAGATACGCAGTATTTT.

The chain couples TRBV11-2 to TRBJ1-2, with D possibly TRBD1 on 5 matching bases. Germline V CDR1 and CDR2: SGHAT, FQNNGV. V dropped 1 base and J dropped 8 bases, with 11 bases sitting between them. There are 13 residues in the CDR3. CDR3 region: CASSLVGGSGYTF. In nucleotides, the CDR3 is TGTGCCAGCAGCTTAGTGGGGGGGTCGGGCTACACCTTC.

This chain's CDR3 is CSVEPGEGSPLHF. CDR3 bases: TGCAGCGTTGAGCCGGGGGAGGGATCACCCCTCCACTTT. The V and J genes are TRBV29-1 and TRBJ1-6; D is perhaps TRBD1 (5 bases). Looked up from germline, CDR1 is SQVTM and CDR2 is ANQGSEA. Trimming took 3 bases from V and 10 from J, leaving 13 bases between them. This CDR3 contains 13 residues. The full variable domain, its missing parts supplied by reference TRBV29-1 and TRBJ1-6, is SAVISQKPSRDICQRGTSLTIQCQVDSQVTMMFWYRQQPGQSLTLIATANQGSEATYESGFVIDKFPISRPNLTFSTLTVSNMSPEDSSIYLCSVEPGEGSPLHFGNGTRLTVT.

The rearrangement joins TRBV7-3 to TRBJ2-1, with TRBD2 matching over 9 bases. This CDR3 has 15 residues. Losses at the gene ends were 0 bases for V and 6 bases for J; bases not matched to a gene: 3. The germline gives CDR1 SGHTA, CDR2 FQGTGA. This chain's CDR3 is CASSLTSGGINEQFF. The CDR3 nucleotides are TGTGCCAGCAGCTTAACCAGCGGGGGGATCAATGAGCAGTTCTTC. Full variable domain (missing parts from reference TRBV7-3 and TRBJ2-1): GAGVSQTPSNKVTEKGKYVELRCDPISGHTALYWYRQSLGQGPEFLIYFQGTGAADDSGLPNDRFFAVRPEGSVSTLKIQRTERGDSAVYLCASSLTSGGINEQFFGPGTRLTVL.

The chain couples TRBV28 to TRBJ1-1; a weak D match, TRBD1 (5 bases). Germline CDR1 MDHEN, CDR2 SYDVKM. V lost 8 bases and J 1 base, leaving 11 bases between the germline ends. The CDR3 runs 13 residues. For the CDR3, the DNA is TGTGCCAGCCGGGAGGGGTGGAACACTGAAGCTTTCTTT. It yields the protein CASREGWNTEAFF.

The chain carries TRBV19 and TRBJ1-3, with 7 bases fitting TRBD1. The V gene's germline CDR1 is LNHDA and CDR2 SQIVND (reference sequence). CDR3 length: 14 residues. The V segment lost 3 bases and the J segment 4 bases; nucleotides outside the gene matches: 3. CDR3 sequence: CASSIGTVGNTIYF. The CDR3 DNA is TGTGCCAGTAGTATCGGGACAGTCGGAAACACCATATATTTT.

J is TRBJ2-1 and V is TRBV6-2 or TRBV6-3; D might be TRBD2 (6 bases). Per the germline V gene, CDR1 is MNHEY and CDR2 is SVGEGT. V lost 5 bases to trimming and J lost 0 bases, with 11 bases between them. The CDR3 runs to 15 residues. The chain's CDR3 is CASSGSSDSYNEQFF. For the CDR3, the DNA is TGTGCCAGCAGTGGATCTAGCGACTCCTACAATGAGCAGTTCTTC.

V and J are TRBV3-1 (or the pseudogene TRBV3-2) and TRBJ2-5, with TRBD2 as a possible D gene (5 bases). CDR1 is LGHDT and CDR2 is YNNKEL in the germline V gene (reference sequence). CDR3 length: 16 amino acids. V gave up 3 bases and J gave up 5 bases, with 19 bases separating them. The CDR3 here is CASSQDRDHSKETQYF. For the CDR3, the DNA is TGTGCCAGCAGCCAGGACCGGGATCACAGTAAGGAGACCCAGTACTTC.

The V and J genes are TRBV19 and TRBJ1-2, with no clear D. The CDR3 loop spans 14 amino acids. Germline assignment: CDR1 LNHDA and CDR2 SQIVND (reference sequence). The V end was cut by 3 bases, the J end by 3 bases, with 11 bases between. Here the CDR3 DNA reads TGTGCCAGTAGTATGCGGGAGGCCCACTATGGCTACACCTTC. Its protein product is CASSMREAHYGYTF.

The chain is built from TRBV6-2 or TRBV6-3 and TRBJ1-2, with no clear D. The germline gives CDR1 MNHEY, CDR2 SVGEGT. The CDR3 has 14 amino acids. V shed 0 bases and J shed 9 bases, with 14 bases lying between them. CDR3 sequence: CASSYSITGNRYTF. As DNA, the CDR3 is TGTGCCAGCAGTTACTCGATTACGGGGAACCGCTACACCTTC.

The rearrangement joins TRBV10-3 to TRBJ1-5; no clear D gene. Germline CDR1 is ENHRY and CDR2 is SYGVKD. The CDR3 runs 13 residues. V shed 2 bases and J shed 3 bases, with 5 bases lying between them. The CDR3 sequence is CAISEQVNQPQHF. CDR3 coding DNA: TGTGCCATCAGTGAGCAGGTCAATCAGCCCCAGCATTTT.

This rearrangement joins TRBV5-1 to TRBJ1-1, with D perhaps matching TRBD1 (5 bases). Looked up from germline, CDR1 is SGHRS and CDR2 is YFSETQ. V lost 5 bases, J lost 5 bases, and 13 bases lay in between. The CDR3 consists of 13 residues. CDR3 residues: CASSTGGGTEAFF. CDR3 DNA: TGCGCCAGCAGTACCGGGGGTGGGACTGAAGCTTTCTTT.

The chain carries TRBV12-5 and TRBJ1-1, with TRBD1 matching 8 bases. The CDR3 spans 15 residues. V dropped 7 bases and J dropped 5; count of bases not matched to a gene: 12. Germline loops: CDR1 LGHNT, CDR2 FRNRAP. This chain's CDR3 is CASAAGGAFGTEAFF. In DNA, the CDR3 is TGTGCTAGTGCCGCAGGGGGCGCGTTTGGAACTGAAGCTTTCTTT.

The rearrangement uses TRBV6-5 and TRBJ1-5, with a possible D match to TRBD1 (6 bases). V lost 5 bases, J lost 1 base, and 12 bases lay in between. The CDR3 is 15 amino acids. Germline CDR1 and CDR2: MNHEY and SVGAGI. CDR3: CASSTGLDSNQPQHF. The CDR3 DNA reads TGTGCCAGCAGTACAGGGCTAGACAGCAATCAGCCCCAGCATTTT.